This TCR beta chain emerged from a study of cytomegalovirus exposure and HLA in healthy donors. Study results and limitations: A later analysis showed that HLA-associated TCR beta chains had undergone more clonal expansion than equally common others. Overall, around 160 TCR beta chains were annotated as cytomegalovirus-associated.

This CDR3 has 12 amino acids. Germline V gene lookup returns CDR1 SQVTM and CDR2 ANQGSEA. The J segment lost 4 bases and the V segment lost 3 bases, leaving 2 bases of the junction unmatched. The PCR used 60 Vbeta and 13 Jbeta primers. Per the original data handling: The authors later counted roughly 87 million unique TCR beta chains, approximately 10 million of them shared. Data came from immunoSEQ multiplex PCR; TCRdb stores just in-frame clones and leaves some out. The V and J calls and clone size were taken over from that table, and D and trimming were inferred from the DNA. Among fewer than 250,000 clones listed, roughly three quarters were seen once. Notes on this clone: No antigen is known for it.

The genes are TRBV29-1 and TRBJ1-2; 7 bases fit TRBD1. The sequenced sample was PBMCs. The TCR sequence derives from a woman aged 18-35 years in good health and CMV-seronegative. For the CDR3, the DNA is TGCAGCGTTGATGGGACAGTCTATGGCTACACCTTC. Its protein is CSVDGTVYGYTF. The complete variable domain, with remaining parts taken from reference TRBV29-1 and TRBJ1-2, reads SAVISQKPSRDICQRGTSLTIQCQVDSQVTMMFWYRQQPGQSLTLIATANQGSEATYESGFVIDKFPISRPNLTFSTLTVSNMSPEDSSIYLCSVDGTVYGYTFGSGTRLTVV.